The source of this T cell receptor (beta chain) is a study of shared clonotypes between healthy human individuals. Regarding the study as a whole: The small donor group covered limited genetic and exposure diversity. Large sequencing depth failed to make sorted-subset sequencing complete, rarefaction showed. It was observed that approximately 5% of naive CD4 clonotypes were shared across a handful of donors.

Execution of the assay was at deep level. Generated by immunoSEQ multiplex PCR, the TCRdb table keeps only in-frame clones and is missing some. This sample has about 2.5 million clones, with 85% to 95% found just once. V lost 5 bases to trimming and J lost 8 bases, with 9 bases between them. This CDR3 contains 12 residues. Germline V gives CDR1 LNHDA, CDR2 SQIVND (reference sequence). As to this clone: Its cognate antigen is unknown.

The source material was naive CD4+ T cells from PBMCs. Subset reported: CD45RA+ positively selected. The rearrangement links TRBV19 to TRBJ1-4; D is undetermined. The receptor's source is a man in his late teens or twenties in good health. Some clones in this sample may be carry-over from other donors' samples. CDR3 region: CASSPELEKLFF. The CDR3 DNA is TGTGCCAGTAGTCCAGAACTCGAAAAACTGTTTTTT.